These 22 T cell receptor beta chains were sequenced from one sample in a study of T cells in Graves' hyperthyroidism and ophthalmopathy. Researchers took RNA transcripts and amplified the TCR beta CDR3 regions from them. HTBI primers were used for first-round RT-PCR of the TCR CDR3. TCRdb processed the multiplex PCR reads anew with MiXCR; each CDR3 protein has one entry. The sample contains roughly 350,000 distinct CDR3 sequences, roughly 15% of which appear only once. Sequenced input: blood. The source is a woman aged 25 to 39 with Graves' ophthalmopathy.

J is TRBJ2-2 and V is TRBV19; a weak D match, TRBD2 (5 bases). Trimming took off 6 bases at V and 4 bases at J, with 18 bases between the two ends. The CDR3 consists of 16 residues. Germline loops: CDR1 LNHDA, CDR2 SQIVND (reference sequence). CDR3 loop: CASSQRWESGTGELFF. In DNA form, the CDR3 reads TGTGCCAGTAGCCAAAGGTGGGAGAGCGGCACCGGGGAGCTGTTTTTT. Looking up the rest from reference TRBV19 and TRBJ2-2 gives the full variable domain: DGGITQSPKYLFRKEGQNVTLSCEQNLNHDAMYWYRQDPGQGLRLIYYSQIVNDFQKGDIAEGYSVSREKKESFPLTVTSAQKNPTAFYLCASSQRWESGTGELFFGEGSRLTVL.

This clonotype was observed at least ten times. This chain uses TRBV10-1 with TRBJ2-1; D may correspond to TRBD1 or TRBD2 (7 bases each). This CDR3 region has 14 residues. Trimming removed 5 bases from V and 8 bases from J, with 16 bases in between. The germline gives CDR1 WNHNN, CDR2 SYGVQD (reference sequence). DNA for the CDR3: TGCGCCAGCAGTCAGGGGGGGACATTACATGAGCAGTTCTTC. The encoded protein is CASSQGGTLHEQFF.

This clonotype was found many times. The chain recombines TRBV10-3 with TRBJ2-3; 9 bases line up with TRBD2. The CDR3 extends over 14 amino acids. Germline CDR1 ENHRY, CDR2 SYGVKD. V was pared by 6 bases and J by 4 bases, with 5 bases of the junction left unmatched. CDR3 in DNA: TGTGCCATCAGGACTTTAGCGGGGGCAGATACGCAGTATTTT. This translates into CAIRTLAGADTQYF.

This clonotype appeared many times. This rearrangement joins TRBV30 to TRBJ1-5, with D possibly TRBD1 on 6 matching bases. Germline V gene data show CDR1 as GTSNPN and CDR2 as SVGIG (reference sequence). The V end lost 1 base, the J end lost 5 bases, and 12 bases lay between the germline ends. The CDR3 has 14 amino acids. CDR3 DNA sequence: TGTGCCTGGAGTGGCGGACAGAACTATCAGCCCCAGCATTTT. The encoded protein is CAWSGGQNYQPQHF.

This clonotype was counted at least ten times. This chain uses TRBV5-1 with TRBJ1-2, with D maybe TRBD1 (5 bases). In germline, CDR1 is SGHRS, CDR2 YFSETQ. The ends were cut back, 0 bases at V and 4 bases at J, with 10 bases in the middle. CDR3 size: 14 residues. The CDR3 is CASSLGPTAYGYTF. DNA of the CDR3: TGCGCCAGCAGCTTGGGGCCGACAGCCTATGGCTACACCTTC. Full variable domain (outside the CDR3, taken from reference TRBV5-1 and TRBJ1-2): KAGVTQTPRYLIKTRGQQVTLSCSPISGHRSVSWYQQTPGQGLQFLFEYFSETQRNKGNFPGRFSGRQFSNSRSEMNVSTLELGDSALYLCASSLGPTAYGYTFGSGTRLTVV.

This clonotype was recorded many times. This chain uses TRBV20-1 with TRBJ2-1; D perhaps matches TRBD2 (7 bases). The germline V gene encodes CDR1 DFQATT and CDR2 SNEGSKA (reference sequence). This CDR3 has 15 residues. V lost 3 bases, J lost 3 bases, and 15 bases lay in between. CDR3 residues: CSASGGQGYYNEQFF. In nucleotides, the CDR3 is TGCAGTGCTAGCGGGGGGCAGGGATACTACAATGAGCAGTTCTTC.

This clonotype was found a few times. V usage is TRBV3-1 and J usage is TRBJ1-4; 8 bases agree with TRBD1. V lost 3 bases and J lost 6; bases outside the gene matches: 3. CDR3 length: 14 residues. Germline V gene lookup returns CDR1 LGHDT and CDR2 YNNKEL (reference sequence). The CDR3: CASSHRTGHEKLFF. The DNA for the CDR3 is TGTGCCAGCAGCCATCGGACAGGGCATGAAAAACTGTTTTTT.

This clonotype was counted at least ten times. The chain uses TRBV5-5 and TRBJ2-7; the D is unclear. Per the germline V gene, CDR1 is SGHKS and CDR2 is YYEKEE (reference sequence). The CDR3 extends over 14 amino acids. Trimming removed 0 bases at V and 0 bases at J, with 7 bases between. DNA of the CDR3: TGTGCCAGCAGCTTGGCCAGGCCCTCCTACGAGCAGTACTTC. It specifies CASSLARPSYEQYF.

For this clonotype: It may be a read error: a sequence one base away is much more abundant. The J gene is TRBJ2-7, the V gene TRBV10-3; D call uncertain. Germline loops: CDR1 ENHRY, CDR2 SYGVKD. CDR3 length: 13 amino acids. The CDR3 region is CAIRAPMMNEQCF. The CDR3, as DNA: TGTGCCATCAGGGCCCCCATGATGAACGAGCAGTGCTTC.

There are many counts of this clonotype. The chain recombines TRBV30 with TRBJ1-6, with D possibly being TRBD1 (6 bases). This CDR3 is built from 14 residues. Germline CDR1 and CDR2: GTSNPN and SVGIG (reference sequence). Trimming left V 4 bases short and J 5 bases short, with 12 bases between. CDR3 residues: CAWTGTRNNSPLHF. CDR3 sequence (DNA): TGTGCCTGGACCGGGACACGGAATAATTCACCCCTCCACTTT.

This clonotype was recorded many times. The V call is TRBV19, the J call TRBJ1-5; the D is unclear. Germline CDR1 LNHDA, CDR2 SQIVND (reference sequence). V lost 7 bases to trimming and J lost 4 bases, with 11 bases between them. The CDR3 has 13 residues. The CDR3 protein is CASNTASNQPQHF. In nucleotides, the CDR3 is TGTGCCAGTAATACAGCGTCAAATCAGCCCCAGCATTTT.

This clonotype has at least ten counts. The chain uses TRBV15 and TRBJ1-4; D may be TRBD1 (6 bases). The CDR3 extends over 17 amino acids. Per the germline V gene, CDR1 is LNHNV and CDR2 is YYDKDF (reference sequence). The V end was cut by 2 bases, the J end by 4 bases, with 17 bases between. CDR3 in DNA: TGTGCCACCAGCAGATCTCTCCAGGGGAGGGGTAATGAAAAACTGTTTTTT. Translation gives CATSRSLQGRGNEKLFF.

This clonotype was recorded many times. V gene TRBV7-9 combines with J gene TRBJ2-7; D gene ambiguous. The CDR3 is made up of 12 amino acids. CDR1 is SEHNR, CDR2 FQNEAQ, per germline (reference sequence). With 5 bases removed from V and 5 bases from J, the gap between germline ends came to 10 bases. DNA of the CDR3: TGTGCCAGCAGCCTCCTTCCGGACGAGCAGTACTTC. This codes for CASSLLPDEQYF.

This clonotype was observed a handful of times. The rearrangement uses TRBV4-1 and TRBJ1-5; D gene ambiguous. V was clipped by 0 bases and J by 3 bases, with 18 bases between them. The germline CDR1 and CDR2 sequences are MGHRA and YSYEKL. The CDR3 totals 18 residues. The CDR3 loop is CASSQDFSAQSVNQPQHF. CDR3 nucleotides: TGCGCCAGCAGCCAAGATTTTTCAGCGCAATCTGTCAATCAGCCCCAGCATTTT.

This clonotype appeared a few times. This chain uses TRBV9 with TRBJ2-2; D is undetermined. V lost 0 bases and J lost 1, with 7 bases in between. Per germline, CDR1 SGDLS and CDR2 YYNGEE. CDR3 length equals 15 residues. CDR3 nucleotide sequence: TGTGCCAGCAGCGTAGGGCATATGAACACCGGGGAGCTGTTTTTT. This translates into CASSVGHMNTGELFF. Full variable domain (missing parts from reference TRBV9 and TRBJ2-2): DSGVTQTPKHLITATGQRVTLRCSPRSGDLSVYWYQQSLDQGLQFLIQYYNGEERAKGNILERFSAQQFPDLHSELNLSSLELGDSALYFCASSVGHMNTGELFFGEGSRLTVL.

This clonotype was recorded at least ten times. This chain joins TRBV7-9 and TRBJ2-3, with D maybe TRBD2 (5 bases). The CDR3 extends over 17 amino acids. V lost 1 base to trimming and J lost 3 bases, with 17 bases between them. Looked up from germline, CDR1 is SEHNR and CDR2 is FQNEAQ (reference sequence). The DNA of the CDR3 is TGTGCCAGCAGCTTAGACCTCCGCGGAGGAAAGACAGATACGCAGTATTTT. It translates to CASSLDLRGGKTDTQYF. The full variable domain, completed using reference TRBV7-9 and TRBJ2-3, is DTGVSQNPRHKITKRGQNVTFRCDPISEHNRLYWYRQTLGQGPEFLTYFQNEAQLEKSRLLSDRFSAERPKGSFSTLEIQRTEQGDSAMYLCASSLDLRGGKTDTQYFGPGTRLTVL.

This clonotype occurred many times. The chain joins TRBV11-2 to TRBJ1-3, with no clear D. Germline lookup yields CDR1 SGHAT and CDR2 FQNNGV. The CDR3 contains 13 residues. Trimming removed 10 bases from V and 3 bases from J, with 13 bases in between. CDR3 sequence reads: CATWLGYGNTIYF. CDR3 nucleotides: TGTGCCACCTGGCTGGGGTATGGAAACACCATATATTTT.

This clonotype was seen only a few times. The chain uses TRBV7-9 and TRBJ1-4; D is unclear. This CDR3 contains 15 residues. Trimming cost V 5 bases and J 0 bases, with 10 bases left between them. Germline assignment: CDR1 SEHNR and CDR2 FQNEAQ (reference sequence). The CDR3 DNA follows: TGTGCCAGCAGCCTGATCATCGCAACTAATGAAAAACTGTTTTTT. Encoded protein: CASSLIIATNEKLFF.

The chain combines TRBV10-3 with TRBJ1-1; D unresolved. The CDR3 is 12 amino acids. Germline CDR1 and CDR2: ENHRY and SYGVKD. V lost 7 bases to trimming and J lost 7 bases, with 13 bases between them. CDR3 bases: TGTGCCATCATAGGTAATACGAGTGAAGCTTTCTTT. It specifies CAIIGNTSEAFF.

This clonotype was counted many times. The rearrangement links TRBV12-3 or TRBV12-4 to TRBJ2-1, with D perhaps TRBD2 (6 bases). Trimming cost V 5 bases and J 8 bases, with 16 bases left between them. CDR3 length equals 14 residues. The CDR3 coding sequence is TGTGCCAGCAGTCCTGGACGGGGGATTCATGAGCAGTTCTTC. This encodes CASSPGRGIHEQFF.

The V call is TRBV7-2, the J call TRBJ1-5; a possible D gene is TRBD1 (6 bases). The V end lost 1 base, the J end lost 7 bases, and 14 bases lay between the germline ends. CDR3 length equals 15 residues. The germline V gene encodes CDR1 SGHTA and CDR2 FQGNSA. The CDR3 here is CASSLEGVDSQPQHF. CDR3 nucleotides: TGTGCCAGCAGCTTAGAGGGGGTCGATAGCCAGCCCCAGCATTTT.

This clonotype was found many times. The genes are TRBV9 and TRBJ2-3, with D unclear. CDR3 size: 13 residues. The germline V gene encodes CDR1 SGDLS and CDR2 YYNGEE. Trimming left V 3 bases short and J 4 bases short, with 9 bases between. The CDR3 bases are TGTGCCAGCAGCGAAGGAAGCTCAGATACGCAGTATTTT. Translation gives CASSEGSSDTQYF.